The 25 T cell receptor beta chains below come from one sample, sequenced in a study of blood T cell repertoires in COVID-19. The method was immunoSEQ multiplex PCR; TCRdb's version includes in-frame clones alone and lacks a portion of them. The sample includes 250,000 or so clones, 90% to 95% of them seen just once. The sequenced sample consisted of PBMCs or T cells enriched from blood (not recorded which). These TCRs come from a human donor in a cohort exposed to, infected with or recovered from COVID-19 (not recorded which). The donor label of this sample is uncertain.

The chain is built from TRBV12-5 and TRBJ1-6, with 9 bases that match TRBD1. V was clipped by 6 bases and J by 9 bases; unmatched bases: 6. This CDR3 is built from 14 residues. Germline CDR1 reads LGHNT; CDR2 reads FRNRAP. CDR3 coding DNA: TGTGCTAGTGGAGCGGGACAGGGAGCTTCACCCCTCCACTTT. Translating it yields CASGAGQGASPLHF.

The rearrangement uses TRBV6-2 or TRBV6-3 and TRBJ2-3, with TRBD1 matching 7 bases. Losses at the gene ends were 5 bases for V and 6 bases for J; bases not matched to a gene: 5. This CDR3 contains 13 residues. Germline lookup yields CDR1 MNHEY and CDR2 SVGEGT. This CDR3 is CASSDTGVDTQYF. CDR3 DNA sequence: TGTGCCAGCAGTGATACAGGGGTGGATACGCAGTATTTT.

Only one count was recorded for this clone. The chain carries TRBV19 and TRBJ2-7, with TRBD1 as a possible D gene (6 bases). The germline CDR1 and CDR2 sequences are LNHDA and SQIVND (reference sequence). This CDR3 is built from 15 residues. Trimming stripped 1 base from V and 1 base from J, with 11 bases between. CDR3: CASSIVAGDSYEQYF. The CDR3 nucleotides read TGTGCCAGTAGTATAGTGGCAGGGGATTCCTACGAGCAGTACTTC.

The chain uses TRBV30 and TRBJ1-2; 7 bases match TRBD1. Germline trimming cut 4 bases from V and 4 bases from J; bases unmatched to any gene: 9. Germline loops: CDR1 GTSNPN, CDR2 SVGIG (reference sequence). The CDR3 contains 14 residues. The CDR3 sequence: CAWIGRGRGYGYTF. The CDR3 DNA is TGTGCCTGGATAGGCAGGGGGAGAGGCTATGGCTACACCTTC. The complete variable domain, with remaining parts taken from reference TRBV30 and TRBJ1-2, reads SQTIHQWPATLVQPVGSPLSLECTVEGTSNPNLYWYRQAAGRGLQLLFYSVGIGQISSEVPQNLSASRPQDRQFILSSKKLLLSDSGFYLCAWIGRGRGYGYTFGSGTRLTVV.

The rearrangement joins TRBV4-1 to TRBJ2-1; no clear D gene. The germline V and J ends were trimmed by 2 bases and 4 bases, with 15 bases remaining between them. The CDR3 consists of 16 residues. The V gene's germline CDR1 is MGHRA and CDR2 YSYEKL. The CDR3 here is CASSQPTFRVYNEQFF. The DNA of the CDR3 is TGCGCCAGCAGCCAACCTACTTTCCGGGTTTACAATGAGCAGTTCTTC.

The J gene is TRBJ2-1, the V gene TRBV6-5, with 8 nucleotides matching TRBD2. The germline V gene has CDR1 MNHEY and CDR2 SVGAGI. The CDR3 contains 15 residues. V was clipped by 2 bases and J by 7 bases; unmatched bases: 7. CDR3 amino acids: CASSYAGGAGNEQFF. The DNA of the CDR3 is TGTGCCAGCAGTTACGCCGGGGGGGCCGGGAATGAGCAGTTCTTC.

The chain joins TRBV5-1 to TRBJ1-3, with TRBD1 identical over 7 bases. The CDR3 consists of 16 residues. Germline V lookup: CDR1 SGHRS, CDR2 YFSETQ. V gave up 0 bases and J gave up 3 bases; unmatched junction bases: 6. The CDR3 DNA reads TGCGCCAGCAGCTTGGCCGGACAGGCCTATGGAAACACCATATATTTT. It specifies CASSLAGQAYGNTIYF.

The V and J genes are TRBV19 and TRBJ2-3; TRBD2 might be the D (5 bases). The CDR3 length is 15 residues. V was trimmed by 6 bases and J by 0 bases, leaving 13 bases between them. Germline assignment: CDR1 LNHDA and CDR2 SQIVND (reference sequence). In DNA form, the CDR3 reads TGTGCCAGTAGAAGACTCCGGACTAGCACAGATACGCAGTATTTT. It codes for CASRRLRTSTDTQYF.

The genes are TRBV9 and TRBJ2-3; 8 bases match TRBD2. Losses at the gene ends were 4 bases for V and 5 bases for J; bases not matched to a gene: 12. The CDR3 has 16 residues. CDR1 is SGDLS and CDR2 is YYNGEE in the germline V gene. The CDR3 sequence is CASSLSPGAGEDTQYF. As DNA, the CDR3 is TGTGCCAGCAGCCTCTCCCCAGGAGCGGGGGAAGATACGCAGTATTTT.

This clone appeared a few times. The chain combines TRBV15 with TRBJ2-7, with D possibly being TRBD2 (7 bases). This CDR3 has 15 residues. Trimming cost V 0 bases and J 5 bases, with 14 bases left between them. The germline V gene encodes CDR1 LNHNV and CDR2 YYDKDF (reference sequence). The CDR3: CATSREGGVDHEQYF. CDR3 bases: TGTGCCACCAGCAGAGAAGGGGGGGTCGACCACGAGCAGTACTTC.

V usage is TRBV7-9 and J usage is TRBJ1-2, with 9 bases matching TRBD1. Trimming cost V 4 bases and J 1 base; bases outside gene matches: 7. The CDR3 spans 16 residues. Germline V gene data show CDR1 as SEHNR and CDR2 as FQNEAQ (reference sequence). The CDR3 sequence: CASSSGTGMVNYGYTF. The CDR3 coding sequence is TGTGCCAGCAGCTCCGGGACAGGGATGGTTAACTATGGCTACACCTTC. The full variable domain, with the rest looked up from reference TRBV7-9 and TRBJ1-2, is DTGVSQNPRHKITKRGQNVTFRCDPISEHNRLYWYRQTLGQGPEFLTYFQNEAQLEKSRLLSDRFSAERPKGSFSTLEIQRTEQGDSAMYLCASSSGTGMVNYGYTFGSGTRLTVV.

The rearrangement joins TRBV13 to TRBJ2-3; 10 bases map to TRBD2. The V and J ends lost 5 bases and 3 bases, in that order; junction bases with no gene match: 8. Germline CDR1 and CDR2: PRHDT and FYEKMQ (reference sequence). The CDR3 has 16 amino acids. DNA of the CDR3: TGTGCCAGCAGCCCGCCAGCGGGGGGGCCGACAGATACGCAGTATTTT. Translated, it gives CASSPPAGGPTDTQYF. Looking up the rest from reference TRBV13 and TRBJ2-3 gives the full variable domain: AAGVIQSPRHLIKEKRETATLKCYPIPRHDTVYWYQQGPGQDPQFLISFYEKMQSDKGSIPDRFSAQQFSDYHSELNMSSLELGDSALYFCASSPPAGGPTDTQYFGPGTRLTVL.

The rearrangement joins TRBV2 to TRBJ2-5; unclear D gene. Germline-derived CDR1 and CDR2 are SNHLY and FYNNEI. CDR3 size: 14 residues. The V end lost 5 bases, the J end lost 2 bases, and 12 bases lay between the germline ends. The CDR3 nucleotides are TGTGCCAGCAGTCTCGGGTCGCGACAAGAGACCCAGTACTTC. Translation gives CASSLGSRQETQYF. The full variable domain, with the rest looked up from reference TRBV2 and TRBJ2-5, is EPEVTQTPSHQVTQMGQEVILRCVPISNHLYFYWYRQILGQKVEFLVSFYNNEISEKSEIFDDQFSVERPDGSNFTLKIRSTKLEDSAMYFCASSLGSRQETQYFGPGTRLLVL.

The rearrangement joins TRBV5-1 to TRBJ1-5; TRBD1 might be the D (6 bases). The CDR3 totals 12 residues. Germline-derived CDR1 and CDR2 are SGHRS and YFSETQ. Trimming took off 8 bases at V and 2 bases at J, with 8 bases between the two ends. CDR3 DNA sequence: TGCGCCAGACAGGGCTGCAATCAGCCCCAGCATTTT. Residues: CARQGCNQPQHF.

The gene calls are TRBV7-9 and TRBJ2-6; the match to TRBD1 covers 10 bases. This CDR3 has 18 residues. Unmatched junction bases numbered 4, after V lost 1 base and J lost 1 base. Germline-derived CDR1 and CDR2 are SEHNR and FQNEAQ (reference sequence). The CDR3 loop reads CASSLVWDRGSGANVLTF. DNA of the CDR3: TGTGCCAGCAGCTTAGTTTGGGACAGGGGTTCTGGGGCCAACGTCCTGACTTTC. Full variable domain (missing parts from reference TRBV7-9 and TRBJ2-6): DTGVSQNPRHKITKRGQNVTFRCDPISEHNRLYWYRQTLGQGPEFLTYFQNEAQLEKSRLLSDRFSAERPKGSFSTLEIQRTEQGDSAMYLCASSLVWDRGSGANVLTFGAGSRLTVL.

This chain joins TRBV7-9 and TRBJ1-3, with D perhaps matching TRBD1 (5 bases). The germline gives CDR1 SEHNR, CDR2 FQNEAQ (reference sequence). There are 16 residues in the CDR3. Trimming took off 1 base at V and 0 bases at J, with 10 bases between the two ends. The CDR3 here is CASSLERGSSGNTIYF. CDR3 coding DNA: TGTGCCAGCAGCTTAGAGCGGGGGAGCTCTGGAAACACCATATATTTT.

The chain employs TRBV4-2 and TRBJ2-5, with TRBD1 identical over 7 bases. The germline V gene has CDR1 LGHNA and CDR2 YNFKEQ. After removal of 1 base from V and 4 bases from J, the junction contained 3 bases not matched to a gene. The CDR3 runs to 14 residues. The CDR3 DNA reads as TGTGCCAGCAGCCAAGCCCAGGGGGTAGAGACCCAGTACTTC. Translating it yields CASSQAQGVETQYF.

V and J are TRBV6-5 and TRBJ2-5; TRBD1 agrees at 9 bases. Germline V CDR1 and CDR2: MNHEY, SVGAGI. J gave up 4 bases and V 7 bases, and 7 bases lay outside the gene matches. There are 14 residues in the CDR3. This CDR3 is CASTKTGGRETQYF. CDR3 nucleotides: TGTGCCAGCACCAAAACAGGGGGCAGAGAGACCCAGTACTTC.

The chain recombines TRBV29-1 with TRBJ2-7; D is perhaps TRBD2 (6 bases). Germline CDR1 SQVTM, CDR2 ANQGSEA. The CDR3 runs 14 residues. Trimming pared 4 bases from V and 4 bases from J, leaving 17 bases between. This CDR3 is CSVGGDGTSYEQYF. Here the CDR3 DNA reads TGCAGCGTTGGAGGTGACGGGACTTCATACGAGCAGTACTTC.

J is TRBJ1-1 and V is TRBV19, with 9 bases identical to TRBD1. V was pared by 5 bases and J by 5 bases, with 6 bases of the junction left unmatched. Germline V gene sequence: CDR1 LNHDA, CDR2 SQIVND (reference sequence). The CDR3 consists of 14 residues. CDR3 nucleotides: TGTGCCAGTAGTTTAGGACAGGGGCGTACTGAAGCTTTCTTT. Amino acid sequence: CASSLGQGRTEAFF.

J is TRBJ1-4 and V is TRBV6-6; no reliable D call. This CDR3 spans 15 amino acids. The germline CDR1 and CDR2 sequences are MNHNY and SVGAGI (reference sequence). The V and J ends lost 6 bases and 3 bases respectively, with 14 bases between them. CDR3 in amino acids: CASSLRGIPNEKLFF. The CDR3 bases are TGTGCCAGCAGCCTCCGGGGAATCCCTAATGAAAAACTGTTTTTT.

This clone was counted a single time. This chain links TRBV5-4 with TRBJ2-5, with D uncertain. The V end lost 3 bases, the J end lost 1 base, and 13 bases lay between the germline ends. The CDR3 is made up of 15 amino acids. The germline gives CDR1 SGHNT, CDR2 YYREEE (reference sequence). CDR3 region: CASSYAQVSQETQYF. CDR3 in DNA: TGTGCCAGCAGCTACGCTCAGGTCTCCCAAGAGACCCAGTACTTC.

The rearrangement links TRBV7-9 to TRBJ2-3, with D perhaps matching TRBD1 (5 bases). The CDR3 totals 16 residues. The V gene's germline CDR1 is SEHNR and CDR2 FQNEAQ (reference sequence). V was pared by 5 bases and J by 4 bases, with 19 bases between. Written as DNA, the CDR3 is TGTGCCAGCAGCCCGGAAGAGGCATCCAGGGCAGATACGCAGTATTTT. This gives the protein CASSPEEASRADTQYF.

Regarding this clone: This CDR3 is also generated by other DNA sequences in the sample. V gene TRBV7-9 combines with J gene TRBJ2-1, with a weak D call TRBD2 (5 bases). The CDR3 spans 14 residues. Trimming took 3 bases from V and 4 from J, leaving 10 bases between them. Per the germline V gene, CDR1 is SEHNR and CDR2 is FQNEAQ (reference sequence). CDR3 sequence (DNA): TGTGCCAGCAGCTTGGCGGGTGGGTACAATGAGCAGTTCTTC. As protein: CASSLAGGYNEQFF.

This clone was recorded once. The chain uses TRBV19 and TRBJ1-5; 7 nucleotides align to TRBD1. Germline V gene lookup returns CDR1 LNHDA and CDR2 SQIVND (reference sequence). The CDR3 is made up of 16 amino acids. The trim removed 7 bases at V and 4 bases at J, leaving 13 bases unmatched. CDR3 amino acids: CASIRTGTVKNQPQHF. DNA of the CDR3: TGTGCCAGTATCCGAACAGGGACAGTCAAAAATCAGCCCCAGCATTTT.